The entry below gives a single T cell receptor (beta chain) sequence along with its context. V dropped 5 bases and J dropped 6 bases, with 17 bases sitting between them. The length of the CDR3 is 15 residues. The germline CDR1 and CDR2 sequences are SGHTA and FQGTGA. Allocation to cohorts depended on clinical history reported by the participants. Two negative PCRs, clearance, or symptom resolution were required of recovered Cohort 3 donors. This specimen belongs to a study of blood T cell repertoires in COVID-19. Here immunoSEQ multiplex PCR was the method, and the copy in TCRdb shows in-frame clones only, minus some. This table has 250,000 to 300,000 clones, 89% appearing once.

The genes are TRBV7-3 and TRBJ2-1; tentatively, D is TRBD1 (5 bases). Sequencing was performed on PBMCs or T cells enriched from blood (not recorded which). This receptor was obtained from a woman aged 55 to 70 who had recovered from COVID-19. CDR3 sequence (DNA): TGTGCCAGCAGCCAACAGACAGCCGGGCTCAATGAGCAGTTCTTC. Its translation: CASSQQTAGLNEQFF. The variable domain in full, completed from reference TRBV7-3 and TRBJ2-1, reads GAGVSQTPSNKVTEKGKYVELRCDPISGHTALYWYRQSLGQGPEFLIYFQGTGAADDSGLPNDRFFAVRPEGSVSTLKIQRTERGDSAVYLCASSQQTAGLNEQFFGPGTRLTVL.